A single sample gave rise to the 27 T cell receptor beta chains below, sequenced in a study of spatial heterogeneity in lung cancer. Using its own MiXCR run on the 5' RACE reads, TCRdb lists one record per CDR3 protein. The repertoire consists of over 2,500 distinct CDR3 sequences, with 8% to 10% occurring once and the leading ten covering more than 35%. Time point in this sample: sample taken at primary tumor resection. Their specific antigens are unknown. General study findings and limits: Higher tumor mutation counts went along with higher counts of expanded intratumoral alpha and beta TCRs.

Sequenced material: lung tumor tissue, taken at surgery. The receptors stem from a male donor with early-stage non-small cell lung cancer.

Ten or more counts support this clonotype. This chain links TRBV9 with TRBJ2-5; 8 bases line up with TRBD2. The V gene end was trimmed by 3 bases and the J gene end by 5 bases; junction bases not matched to a gene: 6. This CDR3 comprises 14 residues. Germline CDR1 reads SGDLS; CDR2 reads YYNGEE. Written as DNA, the CDR3 is TGTGCCAGCAGCGCGGGACTAGTGGGGGAGACCCAGTACTTC. Its translation: CASSAGLVGETQYF.

The chain is built from TRBV6-5 and TRBJ2-1, with TRBD2 matching 7 bases. Looked up from germline, CDR1 is MNHEY and CDR2 is SVGAGI. The CDR3 has 16 amino acids. V was clipped by 4 bases and J by 8 bases; unmatched bases: 14. The CDR3 here is CASSWASGKAVDEQFF. For the CDR3, the DNA is TGTGCCAGCAGTTGGGCTAGCGGAAAAGCGGTGGATGAGCAGTTCTTC.

This clonotype is deemed medium-sized. The chain recombines TRBV20-1 with TRBJ2-5, with 12 positions matching TRBD2. The CDR3 contains 15 residues. With V trimmed by 5 bases and J by 1 base, 5 bases remained unmatched. Germline CDR1 reads DFQATT; CDR2 reads SNEGSKA (reference sequence). The CDR3 region has the DNA TGCAGTGCTCCCCCGACTAGCGGGGGCCAAGAGACCCAGTACTTC. Its protein is CSAPPTSGGQETQYF.

This rearrangement joins TRBV7-8 to TRBJ1-5; D might be TRBD1 (5 bases). Trimming cost V 5 bases and J 9 bases, with 14 bases left between them. The germline CDR1 and CDR2 sequences are SGHVS and FQNEAQ. CDR3 length: 13 residues. In DNA form, the CDR3 reads TGTGCCAGCAGCCACGGAGGGGTCTCGCCCCAGCATTTT. Its translation: CASSHGGVSPQHF.

Within the sample, this clonotype is medium-sized (0.01 to 0.1%). The chain joins TRBV6-5 to TRBJ2-2; maybe TRBD1 (5 bases). This CDR3 has 19 amino acids. Germline CDR1 reads MNHEY; CDR2 reads SVGAGI. V was cut by 7 bases and J by 4 bases, with 28 bases left in between. The CDR3 protein is CASTLRWTIGLERTGELFF. CDR3 nucleotides: TGTGCCAGCACTCTCCGTTGGACAATAGGGTTGGAACGCACCGGGGAGCTGTTTTTT.

This chain links TRBV7-8 with TRBJ1-2; D uncertain. This CDR3 is 14 amino acids long. Germline CDR1 reads SGHVS; CDR2 reads FQNEAQ. Deletions cut 5 bases from V and 6 bases from J, with 16 bases between. CDR3 bases: TGTGCCAGCAGCAAGCTAGGAGGGAGGGATGGCTACACCTTC. Translated: CASSKLGGRDGYTF. The variable domain in full, completed from reference TRBV7-8 and TRBJ1-2, reads GAGVSQSPRYKVAKRGQDVALRCDPISGHVSLFWYQQALGQGPEFLTYFQNEAQLDKSGLPSDRFFAERPEGSVSTLKIQRTQQEDSAVYLCASSKLGGRDGYTFGSGTRLTVV.

This clonotype is hyperexpanded. The chain is built from TRBV10-2 and TRBJ1-6; 8 bases are shared with TRBD1. CDR3 length: 14 residues. Trimming took 4 bases from V and 9 from J; bases not matched to a gene: 5. Germline loops: CDR1 WSHSY, CDR2 SAAADI. The CDR3 DNA follows: TGCGCCAGCAGTGGGGGAGACAGGGGTTCACCCCTCCACTTT. The encoded protein is CASSGGDRGSPLHF.

The rearrangement uses TRBV3-1 and TRBJ1-1; 7 positions agree with TRBD1. CDR3 length equals 16 residues. The germline gives CDR1 LGHDT, CDR2 YNNKEL (reference sequence). With 1 base clipped from V and 3 bases from J, the junction kept 8 bases outside the gene matches. The CDR3 protein is CASSQGPGQGDTEAFF. CDR3 nucleotides: TGTGCCAGCAGCCAAGGGCCAGGCCAGGGGGACACTGAAGCTTTCTTT.

Concerning this clonotype: This may be a read error, as it is one base from a much larger clone. The V gene is TRBV5-5, the J gene TRBJ2-3; no clear D gene. The germline V gene has CDR1 SGHKS and CDR2 YYEKEE (reference sequence). The CDR3 spans 12 residues. CDR3 bases: TGTACCCTGGAGTGGCGCACAGATACGCAGTATTTT. It yields the protein CTLEWRTDTQYF.

This clonotype is deemed medium-sized. The chain combines TRBV20-1 with TRBJ1-1; D is uncertain. Per germline, CDR1 DFQATT and CDR2 SNEGSKA (reference sequence). The CDR3 totals 14 residues. The V end was cut by 1 base, the J end by 3 bases, with 12 bases between. CDR3 nucleotides: TGCAGTGCTAGAGTGGAGCTACGGGACACTGAAGCTTTCTTT. It codes for CSARVELRDTEAFF.

This clonotype is categorized as medium-sized. This sequence joins TRBV7-6 and TRBJ2-2, with 12 bases matching TRBD2. CDR3 length equals 19 residues. In germline, CDR1 is SGHVS, CDR2 FNYEAQ. Losses at the gene ends were 0 bases for V and 6 bases for J; bases not matched to a gene: 11. The CDR3 bases are TGTGCCAGCAGCTTAGCCCCGGCTAGCGGGAGGGCCCGGGCCGGGGAGCTGTTTTTT. Encoded protein: CASSLAPASGRARAGELFF.

This clonotype qualifies as medium-sized. This chain's CDR3 is CASLLRQGGHEQFF. DNA for the CDR3: TGTGCCAGCCTTTTGCGACAGGGGGGCCATGAGCAGTTCTTC. The chain combines TRBV28 with TRBJ2-1, with 9 bases that match TRBD1. CDR1 is MDHEN, CDR2 SYDVKM, per germline. The CDR3 length is 14 residues. V was pared by 8 bases and J by 8 bases, with 10 bases of the junction left unmatched.

This clonotype is deemed medium-sized. V gene TRBV20-1 combines with J gene TRBJ2-7; TRBD1 agrees at 7 bases. Germline loops: CDR1 DFQATT, CDR2 SNEGSKA (reference sequence). With V trimmed by 5 bases and J by 7 bases, 2 bases remained unmatched. The CDR3 loop spans 10 amino acids. The CDR3 sequence: CSAARGEQYF. CDR3 DNA sequence: TGCAGTGCTGCCAGGGGGGAGCAGTACTTC.

This clonotype was recorded many times. This chain joins TRBV7-2 and TRBJ2-3; 7 bases map to TRBD2. Germline loops: CDR1 SGHTA, CDR2 FQGNSA. The CDR3 sequence is 13 residues long. The junction had 5 bases not matched to a gene; V was cut back by 5 bases and J by 6 bases. CDR3 coding DNA: TGTGCCAGCAGCCGGACTAGACTGGATACGCAGTATTTT. As protein: CASSRTRLDTQYF.

This clonotype was counted many times. The rearrangement uses TRBV10-3 and TRBJ2-2; D remains ambiguous. Germline values: CDR1 ENHRY, CDR2 SYGVKD. The V gene lost 2 bases and the J gene lost 4 bases, with 14 bases spanning the gap. This CDR3 is 16 amino acids long. The CDR3 coding sequence is TGTGCCATCAGTGAGAGGACCCATCGGACCACCGGGGAGCTGTTTTTT. Translation gives CAISERTHRTTGELFF.

This clonotype was recorded many times. This chain uses TRBV29-1 with TRBJ2-2; TRBD2 aligns across 7 bases. Trimming removed 4 bases from V and 2 bases from J; junction bases left unmatched: 4. CDR1 is SQVTM, CDR2 ANQGSEA, per germline. The CDR3 covers 14 residues. The CDR3 DNA is TGCAGCGTTGGACTAGCAGCCAACACCGGGGAGCTGTTTTTT. Amino acids: CSVGLAANTGELFF.

This clonotype occurred many times. V is TRBV6-2 or TRBV6-3 and J is TRBJ2-1, with 10 positions matching TRBD2. The V gene end was trimmed by 8 bases and the J gene end by 5 bases; junction bases not matched to a gene: 6. Per germline, CDR1 MNHEY and CDR2 SVGEGT. There are 14 residues in the CDR3. The CDR3 nucleotides read TGTGCCAGCTCCAGCGGGAGGGCGAACAATGAGCAGTTCTTC. Translation: CASSSGRANNEQFF.

This clonotype is medium-sized by share. One junction end disagrees with the germline gene, perhaps due to a read error. The chain combines TRBV7-2 with TRBJ2-7; 7 nucleotides match TRBD1. The germline V gene has CDR1 SGHTA and CDR2 FQGNSA. The CDR3 is 12 residues long. The CDR3 DNA sequence: TGTGCCAGCAGCGGAGCCGGGACAGAAGGTAGCTTC. This sequence encodes CASSGAGTEGSF.

This clonotype is medium-sized by share. J is TRBJ2-7 and V is TRBV30, with TRBD2 matching 7 bases. CDR1 is GTSNPN and CDR2 is SVGIG in the germline V gene (reference sequence). V lost 0 bases and J lost 6; bases outside the gene matches: 11. The CDR3 totals 15 residues. CDR3 amino acids: CAWSVRGGRTFEQYF. DNA of the CDR3: TGTGCCTGGAGTGTACGAGGCGGGAGAACGTTCGAGCAGTACTTC.

Judged by abundance, this clonotype is medium-sized. This chain joins TRBV7-6 and TRBJ2-5; D gene unclear. Germline CDR1 reads SGHVS; CDR2 reads FNYEAQ. The CDR3 loop spans 13 amino acids. V shed 2 bases and J shed 3 bases, with 7 bases lying between them. CDR3 in amino acids: CASSLWVKETQYF. In nucleotides, the CDR3 is TGTGCCAGCAGCTTATGGGTCAAAGAGACCCAGTACTTC.

Judged by abundance, this clonotype is medium-sized. V gene TRBV2 combines with J gene TRBJ2-7, with D perhaps TRBD1 or TRBD2 (5 bases each). The CDR3 sequence is 15 residues long. The V and J ends lost 10 bases and 0 bases respectively, with 19 bases between them. The germline CDR1 and CDR2 sequences are SNHLY and FYNNEI. The CDR3 DNA reads as TGTGCCACCCTCATTGGTGGGGGAAGCTCCTACGAGCAGTACTTC. The encoded protein is CATLIGGGSSYEQYF.

This clonotype qualifies as medium-sized. This rearrangement joins TRBV7-6 to TRBJ2-7, with 7 nucleotides matching TRBD2. In germline, CDR1 is SGHVS, CDR2 FNYEAQ. The V and J ends lost 1 base and 3 bases, in that order; junction bases with no gene match: 6. The length of the CDR3 is 15 residues. The CDR3 loop reads CASSLGPGLSYEQYF. DNA of the CDR3: TGTGCCAGCAGCTTAGGGCCGGGACTAAGCTACGAGCAGTACTTC.

By share, this clonotype counts as medium-sized. The rearrangement joins TRBV7-9 to TRBJ2-7; D tentatively fits TRBD1 or TRBD2 (5 bases each). Trimming removed 10 bases at V and 0 bases at J, with 13 bases between. This CDR3 comprises 13 residues. Germline values: CDR1 SEHNR, CDR2 FQNEAQ (reference sequence). This chain's CDR3 is CATFGGFSYEQYF. In DNA form, the CDR3 reads TGTGCCACCTTTGGGGGTTTCTCCTACGAGCAGTACTTC.

The chain employs TRBV28 and TRBJ1-4, with D maybe TRBD1 (5 bases). Germline loops: CDR1 MDHEN, CDR2 SYDVKM. This CDR3 region has 16 residues. Trimming took off 5 bases at V and 8 bases at J, with 21 bases between the two ends. In nucleotides, the CDR3 is TGTGCCAGCAGTACCCTTGTTCTGGGGCAGAAGGAAAAACTGTTTTTT. Protein product: CASSTLVLGQKEKLFF. The full variable domain, in which reference TRBV28 and TRBJ1-4 provide the parts outside the CDR3, is DVKVTQSSRYLVKRTGEKVFLECVQDMDHENMFWYRQDPGLGLRLIYFSYDVKMKEKGDIPEGYSVSREKKERFSLILESASTNQTSMYLCASSTLVLGQKEKLFFGSGTQLSVL.

CDR3 nucleotides: TGTGCCAGCTCACCACGGGGGGCCTTTACCCACGAGCAGTACTTC. Translated: CASSPRGAFTHEQYF. V gene TRBV18 combines with J gene TRBJ2-7, with D perhaps being TRBD1 or TRBD2 (6 bases each). Germline lookup yields CDR1 KGHSH and CDR2 LQKENI. The length of the CDR3 is 15 residues. Trimming took 1 base from V and 5 from J, leaving 15 bases between them.

This clonotype is medium-sized. The chain links TRBV28 to TRBJ1-2; perhaps TRBD1 as D (5 bases). CDR1 and CDR2 (germline): MDHEN, SYDVKM. V lost 5 bases and J lost 4, with 14 bases in between. The CDR3 covers 14 residues. The CDR3 nucleotides read TGTGCCAGCAGTAGGGGACGGAACCTCTATGGCTACACCTTC. Its translation is CASSRGRNLYGYTF.

This clonotype counts as medium-sized. V gene TRBV7-2 combines with J gene TRBJ2-5, with D uncertain. The CDR3 contains 12 residues. V was trimmed by 2 bases and J by 1 base, leaving 2 bases between them. Germline V gene data show CDR1 as SGHTA and CDR2 as FQGNSA. The CDR3 sequence is CASSLIQETQYF. The CDR3 DNA follows: TGTGCCAGCAGCTTAATCCAAGAGACCCAGTACTTC.